This T cell receptor beta chain was identified during a study of blood T cell repertoires in COVID-19 (dated by TCRdb to 2019 to 2021). Regarding the complete study: The collaborator samples originated in the United States, Italy and Spain and spanned the acute and convalescent phases of COVID-19. The material from the prospective study consisted of cDNA or gDNA derived from T cells, B-cell-depleted T cells, or PBMCs. Deeply sampled blood TCRbeta repertoires from subjects exposed to, actively infected with, or recovered from COVID-19 were included in the dataset. The repertoires were released in a freely available public database intended as a resource for research on the immune response to SARS-CoV-2. The samples were drawn from two sources: the first 160 participants of the ongoing ImmuneRACE study, and over 1,000 subjects contributed by 6 global collaborators. Sample metadata almost always included a de-identified subject ID, COVID-19 status, age in years and sex. HLA class I and class II types, where available, came from metadata supplied by the sample provider rather than from assay-based typing. Study-wide conclusions, independent of this receptor: How much clinical and demographic metadata was included differed by source and by participant, and the metadata was provided uncurated.

Another Seattle source contributed samples from volunteer blood donors who had recovered from COVID-19. The collaborating institutions used their own protocols to collect whole blood in K2EDTA tubes. For TCRbeta analysis, collaborators shipped samples in one of three forms: frozen whole blood, isolated PBMCs, or DNA extracted from either of those sample types. Worth noting for this clone: Its antigen is not yet known. No much larger clonotype is one base removed from it; base qualities were not supplied.

The immunoSEQ Assay, a bias-controlled multiplex PCR, was used to amplify TCRbeta CDR3 regions from genomic DNA. In the source study's methods: Nucleated cell counts per sample were estimated from amplification of reference gene primers within the assay. To quantify the absolute abundance of each unique TCRbeta CDR3 rearrangement, sequence reads were collapsed and filtered. Productive Simpson clonality was computed per sample as the square root of Simpson's diversity index over productive rearrangements. TCRdb carries this immuneACCESS record with in-frame sequences only. Its versions omit some clonotypes, under half of them owing to an unresolved V gene in the studies checked, with the rest unexplained. V and J calls plus clone size are reproduced from that table; the DNA served to infer D and trimming. The sample includes about 270,000 clones, with about four fifths observed a single time. The ten largest clones take up 7.5% to 10% of the sample.

Sequencing was done on a sample of peripheral blood. The source of this sequence is a woman aged 50 to 60 who had recovered from COVID-19.

CDR3 protein: CASSRGGQLWNIQYF. The DNA sequence is given as TGTGCCAGCTCACGAGGAGGACAGTTGTGGAACATTCAGTACTTC. The rearranged chain carries TRBV18 and TRBJ2-4, with a weak D call of TRBD1 (6 bases match). Between the V and J ends, shortened by 4 bases and 7 bases respectively, the junction contains 17 bases. CDR3 length: 15 amino acids, cysteine to phenylalanine. This entry keeps only the CDR3 DNA: 45 bases, framed from base 1. In the germline V gene, CDR1 corresponds to KGHSH and CDR2 to LQKENI.